A single sample gave rise to the 14 T cell receptor beta chains below, sequenced in a study of T cells in Graves' hyperthyroidism and ophthalmopathy. There were TCR beta CDR3 regions amplified from RNA transcripts. Carried out on the TCR CDR3, a first-round RT-PCR used the HTBI primer set. TCRdb itself ran the multiplex PCR reads through MiXCR, one entry per CDR3 protein. In the table there are around 600,000 distinct CDR3 sequences, roughly 14% of which are singletons. What was sequenced was blood. The receptor set was obtained from a young woman with Graves' hyperthyroidism.

This chain connects TRBV20-1 to TRBJ2-7; D gene ambiguous. The V gene's germline CDR1 is DFQATT and CDR2 SNEGSKA (reference sequence). The V and J ends lost 6 bases and 6 bases respectively, with 12 bases between them. The CDR3 sequence is 11 residues long. The CDR3: CSAGFLGEQYF. For the CDR3, the DNA is TGCAGTGCCGGCTTCCTAGGCGAGCAGTACTTC.

In this sample, this clonotype turned up a few times. The genes are TRBV29-1 and TRBJ1-2; D call uncertain. The CDR3 runs to 13 residues. With 2 bases removed from V and 4 bases from J, the gap between germline ends came to 11 bases. Germline CDR1 reads SQVTM; CDR2 reads ANQGSEA. The DNA for the CDR3 is TGCAGCGTTGAATCCGGGGAGCGCTATGGCTACACCTTC. Protein sequence: CSVESGERYGYTF.

This clonotype was counted many times. The V call is TRBV29-1, the J call TRBJ2-3; 10 nucleotides align to TRBD2. Per germline, CDR1 SQVTM and CDR2 ANQGSEA. The CDR3 has 15 residues. V was pared by 7 bases and J by 0 bases, with 7 bases of the junction left unmatched. CDR3: CSATKTSGSTDTQYF. For the CDR3, the DNA is TGCAGCGCTACTAAGACTAGCGGGAGCACAGATACGCAGTATTTT.

This clonotype was recorded at least ten times. The rearrangement links TRBV30 to TRBJ2-3; possibly TRBD1 for D (6 bases). Between the trimmed V and J ends, which lost 4 bases and 0 bases, there was a span of 11 bases. Germline CDR1 is GTSNPN and CDR2 is SVGIG (reference sequence). CDR3 length: 14 amino acids. CDR3: CAWTKGVSTDTQYF. In nucleotides, the CDR3 is TGTGCCTGGACCAAGGGGGTTAGCACAGATACGCAGTATTTT.

A few counts support this clonotype. This sequence joins TRBV7-9 and TRBJ2-7; 16 nucleotides match TRBD2. The CDR3 extends over 20 amino acids. V dropped 5 bases and J dropped 3; count of bases not matched to a gene: 16. Germline values: CDR1 SEHNR, CDR2 FQNEAQ (reference sequence). CDR3 DNA: TGTGCCAGCAGCCCAACCGGGACTAGCGGGAGGGCCTCTCGTCTCTACGAGCAGTACTTC. Amino acids: CASSPTGTSGRASRLYEQYF.

In its sample, this clonotype was seen many times. The chain is built from TRBV12-5 and TRBJ2-5, with 9 bases matching TRBD2. This CDR3 has 16 residues. The germline gives CDR1 LGHNT, CDR2 FRNRAP. V dropped 4 bases and J dropped 2; count of bases not matched to a gene: 8. The CDR3 is CASGSRRTSAQETQYF. CDR3 coding DNA: TGTGCTAGTGGTTCGCGACGGACTAGCGCACAAGAGACCCAGTACTTC.

This clonotype was found many times. This rearrangement joins TRBV7-2 to TRBJ2-7; TRBD1 might be the D (6 bases). Germline-derived CDR1 and CDR2 are SGHTA and FQGNSA. The CDR3 contains 15 residues. V lost 4 bases and J 1 base, leaving 14 bases between the germline ends. The CDR3 sequence is CASSYRQALSYEQYF. The DNA of the CDR3 is TGTGCCAGCAGCTACAGACAGGCCCTTTCCTACGAGCAGTACTTC.

The V and J genes are TRBV7-6 and TRBJ2-5; D call uncertain. V was trimmed by 1 base and J by 1 base, leaving 7 bases between them. The germline V gene encodes CDR1 SGHVS and CDR2 FNYEAQ. The CDR3 sequence is 14 residues long. CDR3 amino acids: CASSLGLGQETQYF. Here the CDR3 DNA reads TGTGCCAGCAGCTTAGGACTGGGCCAAGAGACCCAGTACTTC.

This chain connects TRBV27 to TRBJ2-4; tentatively, D is TRBD2 (5 bases). Germline values: CDR1 MNHEY, CDR2 SMNVEV (reference sequence). The germline V and J ends were trimmed by 6 bases and 13 bases, with 19 bases remaining between them. CDR3 length: 13 residues. The CDR3 reads CASSDRAPGLQYF. As DNA, the CDR3 is TGTGCCAGCAGCGACCGGGCCCCGGGGTTGCAGTACTTC.

The chain uses TRBV6-5 and TRBJ1-5; D gene ambiguous. This CDR3 spans 14 amino acids. In germline, CDR1 is MNHEY, CDR2 SVGAGI. The V end lost 0 bases, the J end lost 8 bases, and 11 bases lay between the germline ends. CDR3 nucleotide sequence: TGTGCCAGCAGTTACTCTCAGGAAATGGAGCCCCAGCATTTT. Its protein is CASSYSQEMEPQHF.

This clonotype was detected ten times or more. The chain uses TRBV5-1 and TRBJ2-3; tentatively, D is TRBD2 (5 bases). V was cut by 1 base and J by 0 bases, with 9 bases left in between. Germline V lookup: CDR1 SGHRS, CDR2 YFSETQ. This CDR3 region has 15 residues. This CDR3 reads CASSLMPGSTDTQYF. The CDR3 bases are TGCGCCAGCAGCTTGATGCCGGGAAGCACAGATACGCAGTATTTT.

This clonotype was counted only a few times. This chain connects TRBV5-5 to TRBJ1-1; D unresolved. Germline values: CDR1 SGHKS, CDR2 YYEKEE (reference sequence). The ends were cut back, 4 bases at V and 2 bases at J, with 12 bases in the middle. The CDR3 is 14 residues long. The chain's CDR3 is CASSPPTRNTEAFF. The CDR3 DNA reads as TGTGCCAGCAGCCCCCCGACAAGAAACACTGAAGCTTTCTTT.

This clonotype was seen repeatedly, ten times or more. The chain carries TRBV7-8 and TRBJ2-3; 12 bases are shared with TRBD2. The ends lost 5 bases at V and 4 bases at J; junction bases unmatched: 7. Germline CDR1 and CDR2: SGHVS and FQNEAQ. The CDR3 contains 16 residues. Here the CDR3 DNA reads TGTGCCAGCAGCGCTACGGGACTAGCGGGCCCAGATACGCAGTATTTT. It encodes CASSATGLAGPDTQYF. Drawing the rest from reference TRBV7-8 and TRBJ2-3, the complete variable domain is GAGVSQSPRYKVAKRGQDVALRCDPISGHVSLFWYQQALGQGPEFLTYFQNEAQLDKSGLPSDRFFAERPEGSVSTLKIQRTQQEDSAVYLCASSATGLAGPDTQYFGPGTRLTVL.

This clonotype has ten or more counts. The rearrangement joins TRBV4-3 to TRBJ2-5; D uncertain. The V and J ends lost 0 bases and 7 bases respectively, with 9 bases between them. The CDR3 covers 13 residues. Germline values: CDR1 LGHNA, CDR2 YSLEER. Here the CDR3 DNA reads TGCGCCAGCAGCCAAGACCTAGGCCGGACCCAGTACTTC. It specifies CASSQDLGRTQYF.